What follows are 23 T cell receptor beta chains derived from one specimen sequenced in a study of blood T cell repertoires in COVID-19. The assay was immunoSEQ multiplex PCR, and TCRdb's table has in-frame clones only and misses some. The sample shows 70,000 or so clones, 85% to 90% of them seen only once. The sequencing input was peripheral blood. The receptors originated from a man between 70 and 80 years old with active or convalescent COVID-19.

The CDR3 nucleotides read TGTGCCAGCAGCAACCAACAGAACACTGAAGCTTTCTTT. This encodes CASSNQQNTEAFF. V usage is TRBV11-3 and J usage is TRBJ1-1; D unresolved. Between the trimmed V and J ends, which lost 5 bases and 1 base, there was a span of 8 bases. Germline values: CDR1 SGHNT, CDR2 YENEEA. CDR3 size: 13 residues. Full variable domain (rest looked up from reference TRBV11-3 and TRBJ1-1): EAGVVQSPRYKIIEKKQPVAFWCNPISGHNTLYWYLQNLGQGPELLIRYENEEAVDDSQLPKDRFSAERLKGVDSTLKIQPAELGDSAVYLCASSNQQNTEAFFGQGTRLTVV.

This clone appeared a few times. The chain has TRBV18 and TRBJ1-1; D is unclear. The CDR3 has 13 residues. Germline V gene lookup returns CDR1 KGHSH and CDR2 LQKENI. V was pared by 2 bases and J by 0 bases, with 4 bases between. The CDR3: CASSPAVNTEAFF. The CDR3 DNA reads as TGTGCCAGCTCACCAGCGGTGAACACTGAAGCTTTCTTT.

This clone was observed once. The chain joins TRBV7-2 to TRBJ2-7, with TRBD2 identical over 10 bases. The CDR3 sequence is 14 residues long. Germline loops: CDR1 SGHTA, CDR2 FQGNSA. The ends lost 1 base at V and 6 bases at J; junction bases unmatched: 3. The CDR3: CASSLVGLASEQYF. The CDR3, as DNA: TGTGCCAGCAGCTTAGTGGGACTAGCGTCCGAGCAGTACTTC.

The chain carries TRBV4-2 and TRBJ2-7; D ambiguous. The CDR3 is made up of 16 amino acids. Per the germline V gene, CDR1 is LGHNA and CDR2 is YNFKEQ. Trimming cost V 1 base and J 3 bases, with 16 bases left between them. CDR3 sequence (DNA): TGTGCCAGCAGCCAAGCGCTGTTGGCAGGCAGCTACGAGCAGTACTTC. This translates into CASSQALLAGSYEQYF.

This sequence joins TRBV12-3 or TRBV12-4 and TRBJ2-7, with D possibly TRBD1 on 6 matching bases. CDR3 length: 13 amino acids. Trimming removed 3 bases at V and 6 bases at J, with 12 bases between. In nucleotides, the CDR3 is TGTGCCAGCAGTTTTTGGGGGCGCGGCGAGCAGTACTTC. Protein: CASSFWGRGEQYF.

The CDR3 loop is CASSPPGRGDTDTQYF. The CDR3 region has the DNA TGTGCCAGCTCACCCCCCGGCAGAGGCGACACAGATACGCAGTATTTT. V usage is TRBV18 and J usage is TRBJ2-3; D gene unclear. The CDR3 spans 16 residues. Germline-derived CDR1 and CDR2 are KGHSH and LQKENI. The V end was cut by 3 bases, the J end by 2 bases, with 15 bases between.

The rearrangement links TRBV11-2 to TRBJ2-7; 7 bases map to TRBD1. The CDR3 is 14 amino acids. From germline, CDR1 is SGHAT and CDR2 FQNNGV. V lost 5 bases and J lost 1; bases outside the gene matches: 5. The CDR3, as DNA: TGTGCCAGCAGCGCCACGGGACAGTCCTACGAGCAGTACTTC. This codes for CASSATGQSYEQYF.

The J gene is TRBJ1-3, the V gene TRBV2; maybe TRBD1 (5 bases). V gave up 3 bases and J gave up 0 bases, with 12 bases separating them. Germline lookup yields CDR1 SNHLY and CDR2 FYNNEI. The CDR3 contains 16 residues. The CDR3 region has the DNA TGTGCCAGCAGTGAGCAGGGTAGCCTCTCTGGAAACACCATATATTTT. Protein sequence: CASSEQGSLSGNTIYF.

The genes are TRBV6-5 and TRBJ1-6; D is perhaps TRBD1 (6 bases). The germline V gene has CDR1 MNHEY and CDR2 SVGAGI. The CDR3 is made up of 15 amino acids. Trimming shortened V by 7 bases and J by 7 bases, and 17 bases separated the two germline ends. CDR3 residues: CASIYRTARNSPLHF. CDR3 coding DNA: TGTGCCAGCATCTATCGGACAGCTCGGAATTCACCCCTCCACTTT.

The chain combines TRBV9 with TRBJ1-4; D gene unclear. Per the germline V gene, CDR1 is SGDLS and CDR2 is YYNGEE. The CDR3 is made up of 15 amino acids. The V gene lost 4 bases and the J gene lost 7 bases, with 17 bases spanning the gap. The CDR3 nucleotides are TGTGCCAGCAGCCCCGCAGCGGCGAAGAGTGAAAAACTGTTTTTT. The encoded protein is CASSPAAAKSEKLFF.

By share, this clone counts as medium-sized. This chain connects TRBV2 to TRBJ2-3, with 7 bases matching TRBD1. The germline CDR1 and CDR2 sequences are SNHLY and FYNNEI. This CDR3 contains 15 residues. Unmatched junction bases numbered 6, after V lost 4 bases and J lost 2 bases. Here the CDR3 DNA reads TGTGCCAGCAGTGCTGGGACAGCTTCCACAGATACGCAGTATTTT. It codes for CASSAGTASTDTQYF. The whole variable domain, remainder taken from reference TRBV2 and TRBJ2-3, is EPEVTQTPSHQVTQMGQEVILRCVPISNHLYFYWYRQILGQKVEFLVSFYNNEISEKSEIFDDQFSVERPDGSNFTLKIRSTKLEDSAMYFCASSAGTASTDTQYFGPGTRLTVL.

The gene calls are TRBV7-9 and TRBJ1-1, with no clear D. This CDR3 has 13 residues. Germline CDR1 is SEHNR and CDR2 is FQNEAQ (reference sequence). Trimming left V 0 bases short and J 8 bases short, with 10 bases between. The CDR3 here is CASSLAGVGEAFF. The CDR3 DNA reads TGTGCCAGCAGCTTAGCCGGGGTCGGAGAAGCTTTCTTT.

This clone was observed a few times. This chain links TRBV11-2 with TRBJ1-5; 7 bases agree with TRBD1. V shed 4 bases and J 4 bases; nucleotides not matched to a gene: 4. Germline assignment: CDR1 SGHAT and CDR2 FQNNGV. The CDR3 is made up of 14 amino acids. The CDR3 DNA reads TGTGCCAGCAGCTCCGGGACAGAGAATCAGCCCCAGCATTTT. This gives the protein CASSSGTENQPQHF.

The chain combines TRBV28 with TRBJ2-2, with 7 bases aligning to TRBD1. Germline assignment: CDR1 MDHEN and CDR2 SYDVKM. The length of the CDR3 is 15 residues. The V gene end was trimmed by 6 bases and the J gene end by 0 bases; junction bases not matched to a gene: 4. In nucleotides, the CDR3 is TGTGCCAGCAGCCCAGGGGGTACGAACACCGGGGAGCTGTTTTTT. Encoded protein: CASSPGGTNTGELFF.

The chain has TRBV27 and TRBJ1-4, with 10 bases that match TRBD1. This CDR3 is 16 amino acids long. Trimming removed 0 bases from V and 8 bases from J; junction bases left unmatched: 6. Germline lookup yields CDR1 MNHEY and CDR2 SMNVEV (reference sequence). CDR3 sequence reads: CASSLSPGQGLEKLFF. The CDR3 DNA is TGTGCCAGCAGTTTATCCCCGGGACAGGGGTTGGAAAAACTGTTTTTT.

The CDR3 is CASSQEAGGYSNQPQHF. The CDR3 DNA is TGCGCCAGCAGCCAGGAGGCGGGGGGGTATAGCAATCAGCCCCAGCATTTT. This rearrangement joins TRBV4-1 to TRBJ1-5; tentatively, D is TRBD1 (5 bases). Germline V gene data show CDR1 as MGHRA and CDR2 as YSYEKL. The CDR3 contains 17 residues. Trimming left V 3 bases short and J 0 bases short, with 15 bases between.

The chain carries TRBV15 and TRBJ2-7, with D perhaps TRBD2 (5 bases). The V end was cut by 0 bases, the J end by 5 bases, with 11 bases between. Germline lookup yields CDR1 LNHNV and CDR2 YYDKDF (reference sequence). The CDR3 extends over 14 amino acids. The CDR3 coding sequence is TGTGCCACCAGCAGAGATAGGAGGAAAGACGAGCAGTACTTC. The encoded protein is CATSRDRRKDEQYF.

The chain combines TRBV30 with TRBJ2-2, with TRBD1 matching over 8 bases. CDR1 is GTSNPN, CDR2 SVGIG, per germline (reference sequence). The CDR3 is 16 residues long. V trimming: 2 bases; J trimming: 7 bases; junction bases outside the gene matches: 12. In nucleotides, the CDR3 is TGTGCCTGGAGTCGCGGACAGGGCGGACTCGACGGGGAGCTGTTTTTT. It is translated as CAWSRGQGGLDGELFF.

In its sample, this clone was seen a few times. The V and J genes are TRBV5-5 and TRBJ2-5; D call uncertain. Germline V gene data show CDR1 as SGHKS and CDR2 as YYEKEE (reference sequence). V lost 1 base and J 4 bases, leaving 11 bases between the germline ends. The CDR3 is 14 amino acids. CDR3 nucleotide sequence: TGTGCCAGCAGCTTGTTTTTGTCGGGAGAGACCCAGTACTTC. Protein: CASSLFLSGETQYF.

The V gene is TRBV6-1, the J gene TRBJ1-5; D remains ambiguous. V was clipped by 2 bases and J by 2 bases, with 19 bases between them. CDR1 MNHNS and CDR2 SASEGT come from the germline V gene. The CDR3 extends over 18 amino acids. The CDR3 DNA reads as TGTGCCAGCAGTGAACCATATGGGCGGGGTTGGGGCAATCAGCCCCAGCATTTT. As protein: CASSEPYGRGWGNQPQHF.

The genes are TRBV29-1 and TRBJ1-5, with D hard to call. Trimming shortened V by 5 bases and J by 0 bases, and 5 bases separated the two germline ends. The germline V gene has CDR1 SQVTM and CDR2 ANQGSEA. The length of the CDR3 is 12 residues. CDR3 bases: TGCAGCGTTCGTATTAGCAATCAGCCCCAGCATTTT. This gives the protein CSVRISNQPQHF.

CDR3 nucleotides: TGTGCCAGCAGCACCCAGGGGGCGCGTGATTCACCCCTCCACTTT. Amino acids: CASSTQGARDSPLHF. The V and J genes are TRBV5-4 and TRBJ1-6; 8 bases match TRBD1. V lost 4 bases, J lost 8 bases, and 8 bases stayed unmatched. The CDR3 has 15 amino acids. CDR1 and CDR2 (germline): SGHNT, YYREEE (reference sequence).

This chain connects TRBV5-1 to TRBJ2-1, with D perhaps matching TRBD1 (8 bases). From germline, CDR1 is SGHRS and CDR2 YFSETQ. The CDR3 sequence is 20 residues long. The V end lost 3 bases, the J end lost 1 base, and 26 bases lay between the germline ends. CDR3 loop: CASSSRTGTIVRVSYNEQFF. The DNA of the CDR3 is TGCGCCAGCAGCTCGCGGACAGGGACTATCGTTCGGGTGTCCTACAATGAGCAGTTCTTC. The full variable domain, rest sourced from reference TRBV5-1 and TRBJ2-1, is KAGVTQTPRYLIKTRGQQVTLSCSPISGHRSVSWYQQTPGQGLQFLFEYFSETQRNKGNFPGRFSGRQFSNSRSEMNVSTLELGDSALYLCASSSRTGTIVRVSYNEQFFGPGTRLTVL.